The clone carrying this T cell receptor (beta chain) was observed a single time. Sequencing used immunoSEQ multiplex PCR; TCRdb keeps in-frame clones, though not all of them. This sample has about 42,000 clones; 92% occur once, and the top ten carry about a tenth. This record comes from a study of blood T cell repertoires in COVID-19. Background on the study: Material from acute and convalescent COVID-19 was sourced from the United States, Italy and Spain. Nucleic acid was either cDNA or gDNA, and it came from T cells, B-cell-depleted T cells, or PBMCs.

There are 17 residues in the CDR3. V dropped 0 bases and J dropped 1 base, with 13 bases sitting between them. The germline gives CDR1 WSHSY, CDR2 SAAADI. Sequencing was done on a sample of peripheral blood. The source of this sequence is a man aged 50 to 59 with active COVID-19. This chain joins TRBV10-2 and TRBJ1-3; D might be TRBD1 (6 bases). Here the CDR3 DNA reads TGCGCCAGCAGTGAGTCGATTGGGGGGGCGTCTGGAAACACCATATATTTT. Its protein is CASSESIGGASGNTIYF.